This T cell receptor (beta chain) was identified during a study of blood T cell repertoires in COVID-19. Germline V gene sequence: CDR1 SGHRS, CDR2 YFSETQ. This CDR3 contains 14 residues. Trimming removed 7 bases at V and 5 bases at J, with 18 bases between. TCRdb's table, derived via immunoSEQ multiplex PCR, lists solely in-frame clones and lacks some. The sample shows more than 150,000 clones, more than 65% of them seen only once. V is TRBV5-1 and J is TRBJ2-5, with D perhaps matching TRBD1 (6 bases). Sequenced input: peripheral blood. The TCR was taken from a woman older than 75 with acute or convalescent COVID-19. The CDR3 protein is CASGATGPTETQYF. The CDR3 DNA reads TGCGCCAGCGGAGCGACAGGACCCACGGAGACCCAGTACTTC.